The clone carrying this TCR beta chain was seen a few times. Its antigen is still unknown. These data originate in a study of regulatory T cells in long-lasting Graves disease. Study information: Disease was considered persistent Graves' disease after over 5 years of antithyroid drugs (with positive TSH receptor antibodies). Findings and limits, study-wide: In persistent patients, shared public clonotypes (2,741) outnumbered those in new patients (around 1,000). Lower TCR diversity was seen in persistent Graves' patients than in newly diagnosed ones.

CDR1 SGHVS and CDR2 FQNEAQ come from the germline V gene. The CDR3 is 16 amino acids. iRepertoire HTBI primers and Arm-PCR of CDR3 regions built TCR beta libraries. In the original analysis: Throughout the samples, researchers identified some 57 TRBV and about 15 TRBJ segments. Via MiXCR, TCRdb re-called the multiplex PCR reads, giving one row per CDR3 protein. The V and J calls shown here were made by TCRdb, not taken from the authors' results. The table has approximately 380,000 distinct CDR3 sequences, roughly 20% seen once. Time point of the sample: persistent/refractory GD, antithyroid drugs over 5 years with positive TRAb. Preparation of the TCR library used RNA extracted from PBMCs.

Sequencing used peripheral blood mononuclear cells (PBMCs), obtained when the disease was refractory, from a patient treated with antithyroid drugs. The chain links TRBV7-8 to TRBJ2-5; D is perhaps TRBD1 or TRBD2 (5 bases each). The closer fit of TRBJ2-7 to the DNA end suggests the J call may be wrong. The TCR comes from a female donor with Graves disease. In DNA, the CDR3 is TGTGCCAGCAGTTTTAGAGCGGCAGGGAACCAGGGCGAGCAGTACTTC. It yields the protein CASSFRAAGNQGEQYF.